The 13 T cell receptor beta chains listed next were all sequenced from one sample in a study of T-cell reconstitution after alpha-beta-depleted transplantation in children. Unique molecular identifiers were used to barcode this TCRbeta library. MiXCR, applied by TCRdb to the PCR reads, yields one record per CDR3 protein. The sample lists more than 500,000 distinct CDR3 sequences, 9.5% to 12% seen once, with 11% to 15% in the top ten. The material was PBMCs, mostly from graft donor cells, obtained 180 days after TCRalphabeta/CD19-depleted stem cell transplant. The source of these receptors is a female patient aged 2-9 years who had a stem cell transplant for aplastic anemia, so the T cells may come from the graft donor.

This chain's CDR3 is CASTPSGAYEQYF. The CDR3 coding sequence is TGCGCCAGCACCCCTTCAGGGGCCTACGAGCAGTACTTC. This chain uses TRBV5-1 with TRBJ2-7; maybe TRBD1 (6 bases). This CDR3 is 13 amino acids long. Trimming removed 6 bases from V and 2 bases from J, with 12 bases in between. The germline gives CDR1 SGHRS, CDR2 YFSETQ.

This clonotype was detected many times. V usage is TRBV9 and J usage is TRBJ2-3, with D possibly TRBD2 on 5 matching bases. Between the trimmed V and J ends, which lost 1 base and 2 bases, there was a span of 14 bases. The CDR3 is 16 residues long. CDR1 and CDR2 from the germline V gene are SGDLS and YYNGEE. The CDR3 region has the DNA TGTGCCAGCAGCGTAAGTCTAGCACTTAACACAGATACGCAGTATTTT. Its translation is CASSVSLALNTDTQYF.

The rearrangement joins TRBV11-2 to TRBJ1-2, with no clear D. V lost 3 bases and J lost 4, with 9 bases in between. This CDR3 spans 13 amino acids. Germline lookup yields CDR1 SGHAT and CDR2 FQNNGV. Here the CDR3 reads CASSLERGYGYTF. The CDR3, as DNA: TGTGCCAGCAGCTTGGAGAGAGGCTATGGCTACACCTTC.

This chain uses TRBV11-3 with TRBJ2-3; D remains ambiguous. Germline V gene data show CDR1 as SGHNT and CDR2 as YENEEA. This CDR3 region has 14 residues. Trimming shortened V by 5 bases and J by 2 bases, and 11 bases separated the two germline ends. The CDR3 spells CASSTGPNTDTQYF. The DNA of the CDR3 is TGTGCCAGCAGCACCGGGCCCAACACAGATACGCAGTATTTT.

The chain joins TRBV29-1 to TRBJ2-1; TRBD2 matches at 14 bases. This CDR3 has 13 residues. Per germline, CDR1 SQVTM and CDR2 ANQGSEA. Germline trimming cut 7 bases from V and 6 bases from J; bases unmatched to any gene: 2. The CDR3 is CSGGTSGSNEQFF. In nucleotides, the CDR3 is TGCAGCGGGGGGACTAGCGGGAGCAATGAGCAGTTCTTC.

This clonotype was seen only a few times. The gene calls are TRBV5-6 and TRBJ2-5; possibly TRBD1 for D (6 bases). The CDR3 contains 15 residues. CDR1 and CDR2 from the germline V gene are SGHDT and YYEEEE. V was clipped by 1 base and J by 7 bases, with 17 bases between them. This chain's CDR3 is CASSLSGLGARTQYF. In nucleotides, the CDR3 is TGTGCCAGCAGCTTGTCCGGACTGGGGGCTCGGACCCAGTACTTC.

This clonotype was detected a few times. This rearrangement joins TRBV14 to TRBJ2-3; tentatively, D is TRBD2 (6 bases). The germline gives CDR1 SGHDN, CDR2 FVKESK. Trimming shortened V by 4 bases and J by 3 bases, and 23 bases separated the two germline ends. This CDR3 region has 18 residues. The CDR3 sequence is CASSLGPGRGRGTDTQYF. In DNA form, the CDR3 reads TGTGCCAGCAGCCTAGGCCCTGGGCGGGGACGGGGGACAGATACGCAGTATTTT.

The rearrangement links TRBV6-2 or TRBV6-3 to TRBJ2-7, with 8 bases aligning to TRBD1. Germline V gene data show CDR1 as MNHEY and CDR2 as SVGEGT. The CDR3 runs 15 residues. J was trimmed by 1 base and V by 6 bases; bases with no gene match: 8. DNA for the CDR3: TGTGCCAGCAGAGACCAGGGGGCGCGGTCCTACGAGCAGTACTTC. Translation gives CASRDQGARSYEQYF.

This rearrangement joins TRBV11-3 to TRBJ2-1, with TRBD2 as a possible D gene (5 bases). CDR3 size: 16 residues. CDR1 is SGHNT and CDR2 is YENEEA in the germline V gene. Trimming removed 2 bases from V and 2 bases from J, with 13 bases in between. CDR3 protein: CASSLKGAGPYNEQFF. The CDR3, as DNA: TGTGCCAGCAGCTTAAAGGGCGCGGGCCCCTACAATGAGCAGTTCTTC. The variable domain in full, with the rest retrieved from reference TRBV11-3 and TRBJ2-1, is EAGVVQSPRYKIIEKKQPVAFWCNPISGHNTLYWYLQNLGQGPELLIRYENEEAVDDSQLPKDRFSAERLKGVDSTLKIQPAELGDSAVYLCASSLKGAGPYNEQFFGPGTRLTVL.

J is TRBJ1-3 and V is TRBV7-9; no clear D gene. CDR1 and CDR2 from the germline V gene are SEHNR and FQNEAQ (reference sequence). Trimming removed 6 bases at V and 2 bases at J, with 14 bases between. The CDR3 has 15 residues. In DNA form, the CDR3 reads TGTGCCAGCAGTCCTAGGTTCGGTCCTGGAAACACCATATATTTT. This translates into CASSPRFGPGNTIYF.

The chain recombines TRBV7-9 with TRBJ1-1, with a possible D match to TRBD1 (5 bases). V lost 5 bases and J lost 2, with 12 bases in between. The length of the CDR3 is 14 residues. Germline assignment: CDR1 SEHNR and CDR2 FQNEAQ (reference sequence). The CDR3 region is CASSGGQINTEAFF. CDR3 in DNA: TGTGCCAGCAGCGGAGGACAAATAAACACTGAAGCTTTCTTT. The full variable domain, in which reference TRBV7-9 and TRBJ1-1 provide the parts outside the CDR3, is DTGVSQNPRHKITKRGQNVTFRCDPISEHNRLYWYRQTLGQGPEFLTYFQNEAQLEKSRLLSDRFSAERPKGSFSTLEIQRTEQGDSAMYLCASSGGQINTEAFFGQGTRLTVV.

The table lists this clonotype with a few counts. This rearrangement joins TRBV20-1 to TRBJ2-2; tentative D call: TRBD2 (6 bases). Looked up from germline, CDR1 is DFQATT and CDR2 is SNEGSKA (reference sequence). The CDR3 covers 14 residues. The V gene lost 4 bases and the J gene lost 5 bases, with 14 bases spanning the gap. The CDR3 DNA follows: TGCAGTGCTATCCCGGGACTCCTTACCGGGGAGCTGTTTTTT. Amino acid sequence: CSAIPGLLTGELFF.

This chain uses TRBV6-5 with TRBJ2-4; TRBD1 is a possible D gene (6 bases). Per germline, CDR1 MNHEY and CDR2 SVGAGI. CDR3 length: 16 amino acids. The germline V and J ends were trimmed by 2 bases and 7 bases, with 18 bases remaining between them. CDR3 residues: CASSYGGNGGLNIQYF. The CDR3 DNA follows: TGTGCCAGCAGTTACGGGGGCAATGGAGGCCTGAACATTCAGTACTTC.